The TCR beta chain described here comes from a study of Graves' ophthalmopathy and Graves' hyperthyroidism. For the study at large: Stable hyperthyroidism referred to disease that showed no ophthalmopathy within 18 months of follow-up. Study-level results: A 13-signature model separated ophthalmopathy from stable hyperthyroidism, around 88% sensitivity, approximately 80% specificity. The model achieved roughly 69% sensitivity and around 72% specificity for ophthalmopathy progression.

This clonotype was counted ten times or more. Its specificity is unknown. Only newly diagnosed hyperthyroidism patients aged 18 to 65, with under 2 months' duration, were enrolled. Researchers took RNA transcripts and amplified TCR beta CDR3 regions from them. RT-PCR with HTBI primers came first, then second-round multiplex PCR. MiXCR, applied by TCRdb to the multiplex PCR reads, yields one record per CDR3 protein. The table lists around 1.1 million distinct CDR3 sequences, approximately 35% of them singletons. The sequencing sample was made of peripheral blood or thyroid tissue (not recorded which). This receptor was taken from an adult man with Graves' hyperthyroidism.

CDR3 sequence reads: CSARQGSYEQYF. For the CDR3, the DNA is TGCAGTGCTCGACAGGGCTCCTACGAGCAGTACTTC. The chain has TRBV20-1 and TRBJ2-7; TRBD1 matches at 7 bases. In germline, CDR1 is DFQATT, CDR2 SNEGSKA (reference sequence). After removal of 5 bases from V and 0 bases from J, the junction contained 1 base not matched to a gene. This CDR3 has 12 amino acids.